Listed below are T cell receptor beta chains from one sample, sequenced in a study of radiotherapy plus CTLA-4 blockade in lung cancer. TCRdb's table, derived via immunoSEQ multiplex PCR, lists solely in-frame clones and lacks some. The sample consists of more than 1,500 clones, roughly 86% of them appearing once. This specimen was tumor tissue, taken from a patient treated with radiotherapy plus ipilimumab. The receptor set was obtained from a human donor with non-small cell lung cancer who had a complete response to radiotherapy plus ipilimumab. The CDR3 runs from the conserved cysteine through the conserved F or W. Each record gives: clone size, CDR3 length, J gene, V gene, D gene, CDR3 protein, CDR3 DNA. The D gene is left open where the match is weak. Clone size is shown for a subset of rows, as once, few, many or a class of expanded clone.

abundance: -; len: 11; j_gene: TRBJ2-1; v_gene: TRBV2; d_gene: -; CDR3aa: CASRYDNEQFF; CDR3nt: TGTGCTAGCAGGTACGATAATGAGCAGTTCTTC
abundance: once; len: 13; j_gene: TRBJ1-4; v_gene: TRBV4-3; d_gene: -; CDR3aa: CASSQDLVEKLFF; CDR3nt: TGCGCCAGCAGCCAAGATTTGGTGGAAAAACTGTTTTTT
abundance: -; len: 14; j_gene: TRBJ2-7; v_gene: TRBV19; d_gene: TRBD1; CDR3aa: CASSPGQGAREQYF; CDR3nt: TGTGCCAGTAGCCCGGGACAGGGGGCAAGGGAGCAGTACTTC
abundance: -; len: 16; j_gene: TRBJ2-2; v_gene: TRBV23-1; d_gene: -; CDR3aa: CASSHSVGIGTGELFF; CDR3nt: TGCGCCAGCAGTCACTCCGTCGGAATAGGCACCGGGGAGCTGTTTTTT
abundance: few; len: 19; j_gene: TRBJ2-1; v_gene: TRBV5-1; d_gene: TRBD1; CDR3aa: CASSSPLSGTGGNNNEQFF; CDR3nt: TGCGCCAGCAGCTCGCCCCTATCCGGGACAGGGGGAAACAATAATGAGCAGTTCTTC
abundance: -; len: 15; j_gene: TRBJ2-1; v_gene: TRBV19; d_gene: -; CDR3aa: CASSNRDTSYNEQFF; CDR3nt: TGTGCCAGTAGTAACCGGGACACTTCCTACAATGAGCAGTTCTTC
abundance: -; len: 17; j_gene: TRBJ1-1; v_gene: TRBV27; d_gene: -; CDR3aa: CASSFLGRASGDTEAFF; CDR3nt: TGTGCCAGCAGTTTCCTTGGCAGGGCCTCAGGGGACACTGAAGCTTTCTTT
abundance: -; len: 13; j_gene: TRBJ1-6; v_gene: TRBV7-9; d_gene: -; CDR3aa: CASSRQENSPLHF; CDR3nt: TGTGCCAGCAGCAGACAGGAGAATTCACCCCTCCACTTT
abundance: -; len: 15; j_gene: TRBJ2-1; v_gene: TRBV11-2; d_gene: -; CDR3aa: CASRGLAIDYNEQFF; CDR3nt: TGTGCCAGCAGGGGGTTAGCAATAGACTACAATGAGCAGTTCTTC
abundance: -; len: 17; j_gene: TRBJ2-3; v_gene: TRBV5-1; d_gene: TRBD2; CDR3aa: CASSWASGRARTDTQYF; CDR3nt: TGCGCCAGCAGCTGGGCGAGCGGGAGGGCCAGGACAGATACGCAGTATTTT
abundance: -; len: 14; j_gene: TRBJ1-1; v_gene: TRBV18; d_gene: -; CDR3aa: CASSPLAGAPEAFF; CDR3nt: TGTGCCAGCTCCCCGCTTGCGGGTGCCCCTGAAGCTTTCTTT
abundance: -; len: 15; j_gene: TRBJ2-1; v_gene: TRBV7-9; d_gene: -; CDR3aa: CASSFGGDLAGGRLF; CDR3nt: TGTGCCAGCAGCTTTGGGGGCGATTTAGCGGGCGGGCGCCTCTTC
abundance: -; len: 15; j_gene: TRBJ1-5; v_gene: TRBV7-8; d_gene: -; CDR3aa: CASSLTVYSNQPQHF; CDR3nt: TGTGCCAGCAGCCTGACAGTTTATAGCAATCAGCCCCAGCATTTT
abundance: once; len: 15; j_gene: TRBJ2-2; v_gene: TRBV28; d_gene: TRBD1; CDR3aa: CASSPGTGITGELFF; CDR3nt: TGTGCCAGCAGCCCCGGGACAGGAATTACCGGGGAGCTGTTTTTT
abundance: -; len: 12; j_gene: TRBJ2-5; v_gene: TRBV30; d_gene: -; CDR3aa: CAWRGLPETQYF; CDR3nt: TGTGCCTGGAGGGGGCTCCCAGAGACCCAGTACTTC
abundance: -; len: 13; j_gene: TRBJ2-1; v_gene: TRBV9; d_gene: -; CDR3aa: CASSVEVDNEQFF; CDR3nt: TGTGCCAGCAGCGTAGAAGTAGACAATGAGCAGTTCTTC
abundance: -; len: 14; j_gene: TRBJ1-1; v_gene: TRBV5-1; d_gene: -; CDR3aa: CASSSGTGGTEAFF; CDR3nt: TGCGCCAGCAGCTCCGGGACGGGTGGGACTGAAGCTTTCTTT
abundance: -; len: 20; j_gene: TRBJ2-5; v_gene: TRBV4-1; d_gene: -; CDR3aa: CASSQGGYRGAVGQEETQYF; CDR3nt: TGCGCCAGCAGCCAAGGGGGGTACCGGGGGGCCGTTGGGCAAGAAGAGACCCAGTACTTC
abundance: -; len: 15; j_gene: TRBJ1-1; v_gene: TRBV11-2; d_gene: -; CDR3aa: CASSAGRGGHTEAFF; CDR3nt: TGTGCCAGCAGCGCAGGCAGGGGAGGGCACACTGAAGCTTTCTTT
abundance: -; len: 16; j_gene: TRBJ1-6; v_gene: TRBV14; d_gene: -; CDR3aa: CASSRVGGRYNSPLHF; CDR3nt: TGTGCCAGCAGCCGGGTGGGGGGCAGGTATAATTCACCCCTCCACTTT
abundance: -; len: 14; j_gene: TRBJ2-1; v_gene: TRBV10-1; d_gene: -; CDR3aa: CASSDLRGKNEQFF; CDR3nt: TGCGCCAGCAGTGACCTCCGGGGGAAAAATGAGCAGTTCTTC
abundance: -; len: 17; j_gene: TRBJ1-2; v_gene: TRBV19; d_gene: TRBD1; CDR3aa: CASSIDLWTGGSYGYTF; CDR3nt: TGTGCCAGTAGTATAGATCTGTGGACAGGGGGCTCCTATGGCTACACCTTC
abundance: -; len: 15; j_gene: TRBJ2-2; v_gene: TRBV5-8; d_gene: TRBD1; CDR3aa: CASSSGTVNTGELFF; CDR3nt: TGTGCCAGCAGCTCCGGGACAGTGAACACCGGGGAGCTGTTTTTT
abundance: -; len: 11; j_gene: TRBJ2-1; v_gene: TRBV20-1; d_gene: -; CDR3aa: CSASPEDEQFF; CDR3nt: TGCAGTGCTAGTCCGGAGGATGAGCAGTTCTTC
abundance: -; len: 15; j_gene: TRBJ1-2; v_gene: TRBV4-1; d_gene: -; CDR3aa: CASSQVGTRLYGYTF; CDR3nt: TGCGCCAGTAGCCAAGTAGGGACCAGATTATACGGCTACACCTTC
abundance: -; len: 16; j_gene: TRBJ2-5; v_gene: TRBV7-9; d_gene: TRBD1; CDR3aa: CASSQVEGQVFETQYF; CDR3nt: TGTGCCAGCAGCCAAGTAGAGGGACAGGTATTCGAGACCCAGTACTTC
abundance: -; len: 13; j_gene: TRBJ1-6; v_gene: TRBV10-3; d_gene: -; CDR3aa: CAISASQTSPLHF; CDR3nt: TGTGCCATCAGTGCGAGTCAGACTTCACCCCTCCACTTT
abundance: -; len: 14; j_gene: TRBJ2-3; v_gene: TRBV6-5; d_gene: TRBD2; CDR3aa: CASSLAGNTDTQYF; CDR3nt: TGTGCCAGCAGTTTAGCGGGCAACACAGATACGCAGTATTTT
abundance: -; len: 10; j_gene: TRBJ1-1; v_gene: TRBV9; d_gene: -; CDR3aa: CASRSTEAFF; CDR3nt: TGTGCCAGCAGGAGCACTGAAGCTTTCTTT
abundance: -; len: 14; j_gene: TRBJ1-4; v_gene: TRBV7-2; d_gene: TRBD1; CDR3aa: CASSRGTGNEKLFF; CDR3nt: TGTGCCAGCAGCCGAGGGACAGGAAATGAAAAACTGTTTTTT
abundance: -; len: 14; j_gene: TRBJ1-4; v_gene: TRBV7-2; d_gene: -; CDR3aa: CASSSILGAEKLFF; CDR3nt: TGTGCCAGCAGCTCCATATTGGGTGCTGAAAAACTGTTTTTT
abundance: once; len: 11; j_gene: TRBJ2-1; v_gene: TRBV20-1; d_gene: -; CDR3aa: CSVPHGNEQFF; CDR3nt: TGCAGTGTCCCCCACGGGAATGAGCAGTTCTTC
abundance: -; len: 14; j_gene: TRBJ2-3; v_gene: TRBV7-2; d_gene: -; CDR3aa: CASSWRAGTDTQYF; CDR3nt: TGTGCCAGCAGTTGGAGGGCCGGGACAGATACGCAGTATTTT
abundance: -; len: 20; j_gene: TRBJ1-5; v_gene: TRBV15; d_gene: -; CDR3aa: CATSRDRRTGIRFSNQPQHF; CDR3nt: TGTGCCACCAGCAGAGATCGTAGAACAGGGATTCGTTTTAGCAATCAGCCCCAGCATTTT
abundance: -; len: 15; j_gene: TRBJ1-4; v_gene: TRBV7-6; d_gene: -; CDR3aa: CASSLGFATNEKLFF; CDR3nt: TGTGCCAGCAGCTTGGGTTTCGCAACTAATGAAAAACTGTTTTTT
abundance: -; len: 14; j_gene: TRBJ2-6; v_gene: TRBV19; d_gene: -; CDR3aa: CATQRISGANVLTF; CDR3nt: TGTGCCACCCAAAGAATCTCTGGGGCCAACGTCCTGACTTTC
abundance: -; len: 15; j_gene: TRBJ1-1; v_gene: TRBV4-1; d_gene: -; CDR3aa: CASSQDYGPVTEAFF; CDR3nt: TGCGCCAGCAGCCAAGACTACGGCCCGGTGACTGAAGCTTTCTTT
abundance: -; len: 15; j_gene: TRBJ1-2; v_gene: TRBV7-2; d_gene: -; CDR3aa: CASSLDSGGKGGYTF; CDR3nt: TGTGCCAGCAGCTTAGACTCGGGGGGTAAGGGAGGCTACACCTTC
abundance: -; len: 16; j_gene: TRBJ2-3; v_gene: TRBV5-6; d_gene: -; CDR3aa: CASSFLGSGSTDTQYF; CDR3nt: TGTGCCAGCAGCTTTTTGGGTTCCGGGAGCACAGATACGCAGTATTTT
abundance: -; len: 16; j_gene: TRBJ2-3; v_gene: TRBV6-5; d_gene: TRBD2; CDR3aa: CASSYGGGGITDTQYF; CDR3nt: TGTGCCAGCAGTTATGGCGGGGGAGGGATCACAGATACGCAGTATTTT
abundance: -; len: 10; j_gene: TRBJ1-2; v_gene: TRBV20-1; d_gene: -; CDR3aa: CSATDYGYTF; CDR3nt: TGCAGTGCAACGGACTATGGCTACACCTTC
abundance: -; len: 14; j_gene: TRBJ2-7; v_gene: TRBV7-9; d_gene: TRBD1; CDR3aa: CASSWTGQAYEQYF; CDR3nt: TGTGCCAGCAGCTGGACAGGGCAGGCCTACGAGCAGTACTTC
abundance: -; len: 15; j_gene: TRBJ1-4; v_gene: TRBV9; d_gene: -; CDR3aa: CASSVGQVTNEKLFF; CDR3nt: TGTGCCAGCAGCGTAGGGCAGGTTACTAATGAAAAACTGTTTTTT
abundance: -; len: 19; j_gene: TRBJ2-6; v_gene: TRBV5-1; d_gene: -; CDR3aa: CASSPRRRGQSSGANVLTF; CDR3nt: TGCGCCAGCAGCCCAAGGAGGAGGGGCCAATCCTCTGGGGCCAACGTCCTGACTTTC
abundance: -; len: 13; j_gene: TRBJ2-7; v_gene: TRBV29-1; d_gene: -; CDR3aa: CSVGRGGFYEQYF; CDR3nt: TGCAGCGTTGGCCGCGGTGGGTTTTACGAGCAGTACTTC
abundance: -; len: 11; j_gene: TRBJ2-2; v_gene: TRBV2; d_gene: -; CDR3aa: CASRNAGELFF; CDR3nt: TGTGCCAGTAGGAACGCCGGGGAGCTGTTTTTT
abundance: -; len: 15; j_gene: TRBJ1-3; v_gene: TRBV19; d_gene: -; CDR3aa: CASTLGAGPSYTIYF; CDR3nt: TGTGCCAGTACCCTGGGGGCAGGGCCGAGTTACACCATATATTTT
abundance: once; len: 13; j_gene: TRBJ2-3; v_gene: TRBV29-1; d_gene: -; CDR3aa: CSVVLAPTDTQYF; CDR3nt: TGCAGCGTTGTGCTGGCCCCCACAGATACGCAGTATTTT
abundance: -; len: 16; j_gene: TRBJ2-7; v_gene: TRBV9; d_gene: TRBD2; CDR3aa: CASSPCRGGALYEQYF; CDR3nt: TGTGCCAGCAGCCCTTGTCGGGGGGGCGCTTTGTACGAGCAGTACTTC
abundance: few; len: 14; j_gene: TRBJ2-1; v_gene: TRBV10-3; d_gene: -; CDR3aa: CAISESKSYNEQFF; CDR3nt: TGTGCCATCAGTGAGTCGAAGTCTTACAATGAGCAGTTCTTC
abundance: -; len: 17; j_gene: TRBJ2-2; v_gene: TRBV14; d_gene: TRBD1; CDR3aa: CASSQARTGRNTGELFF; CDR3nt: TGTGCCAGCAGCCAGGCAAGGACAGGGCGGAACACCGGGGAGCTGTTTTTT
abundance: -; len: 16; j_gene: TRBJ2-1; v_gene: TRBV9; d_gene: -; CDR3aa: CASSVYGRTAYNEQFF; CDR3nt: TGTGCCAGCAGCGTATACGGGCGGACAGCGTACAATGAGCAGTTCTTC
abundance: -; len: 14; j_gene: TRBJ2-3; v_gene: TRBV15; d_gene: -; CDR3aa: CATSREGRTDTQYF; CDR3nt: TGTGCCACCAGCAGAGAGGGGCGCACAGATACGCAGTATTTT